A selection of T cell receptor beta chains follows, all from one sample in a study of T cells after yellow fever vaccination. TCRdb re-derived calls from the 5' RACE reads in MiXCR, one entry per CDR3 protein. The table includes about 26,000 distinct CDR3 sequences, 4.5% detected once. The sample in question was PBMCs, either bulk or a sorted T-cell subset (CD4+, CD8+, memory, or dextramer-sorted; not recorded which), obtained on the day of the yellow fever booster vaccination. The origin of the receptors is a man in his late teens or twenties who received the YFV17D yellow fever vaccine. The CDR3 runs from the conserved cysteine through the conserved F or W. The D gene is left open where the match is weak. Expanded clones are given a class, and other clones once, few, many or no size at all.

v_call,cdr3_length,clone_size,j_call,d_call,cdr3_nt,cdr3_aa
TRBV5-1,15,many,TRBJ2-5,TRBD2,TGCGCCAGCAGCTCGGGACTAGCGGGGGAGGAGACCCAGTACTTC,CASSSGLAGEETQYF
TRBV4-3,16,many,TRBJ2-5,TRBD2,TGCGCCAGCAGCCAAAGCCCTGCTAGCGGCCAAGAGACCCAGTACTTC,CASSQSPASGQETQYF
TRBV24-1,13,.,TRBJ2-3,TRBD1,TGTGCCACCCGGGGACAGGGCGCAGATACGCAGTATTTT,CATRGQGADTQYF
TRBV28,14,many,TRBJ1-2,TRBD1,TGTGCCAGCAGTTTAGGGGACAGGTCCTATGGCTACACCTTC,CASSLGDRSYGYTF
TRBV7-9,14,many,TRBJ2-3,.,TGTGCCAGCAGCCGACCTATTAGCACAGATACGCAGTATTTT,CASSRPISTDTQYF
TRBV10-3,23,many,TRBJ2-2,.,TGTGCCATCAACTCGGCGCACGTTTGGGTCGGTATTGGGTCAGACGGCGGTTCCGGGGAGCTGTTTTTT,CAINSAHVWVGIGSDGGSGELFF
TRBV29-1,16,many,TRBJ2-1,.,TGCAGCGTTGAAGATTCAGGGCAGGGGACCTACAATGAGCAGTTCTTC,CSVEDSGQGTYNEQFF
TRBV5-1,15,many,TRBJ2-3,.,TGCGCCAGCAGCTTGGCGCCCAGAAGCACAGATACGCAGTATTTT,CASSLAPRSTDTQYF
TRBV7-2,20,few,TRBJ1-4,.,TGTGCCAGCAGCTTATTGCCGGCAACGCGAGCCGGGGCAACTAATGAAAAACTGTTTTTT,CASSLLPATRAGATNEKLFF
TRBV7-9,13,once,TRBJ2-7,.,TGTGCGAGCAACCACTTCCGCTGTCATGTCCAGTACTTC,CASNHFRCHVQYF
TRBV28,17,many,TRBJ2-5,.,TGTGCCAGCAGTTACAACAGACAGGCCATCCTTGAAGAGACCCAGTACTTC,CASSYNRQAILEETQYF
TRBV10-1,12,many,TRBJ2-1,TRBD2,TGCGCCAGCAGTGATCGGGGGGGGCGTCCGTTCTTC,CASSDRGGRPFF
TRBV29-1,10,many,TRBJ2-3,.,TGCAGCGGGAGCTTGGGTACGCAGTATTTT,CSGSLGTQYF
TRBV7-2,15,.,TRBJ2-3,TRBD1,TGTGCCAGCAGAAGGGACAGGAACGGCGCAGATACGCAGTATTTT,CASRRDRNGADTQYF
TRBV28,15,.,TRBJ1-3,.,TGTGCCAGCAGTTTTAGGCCTTCCTCTGGAAACACCATATATTTT,CASSFRPSSGNTIYF
TRBV20-1,16,many,TRBJ1-1,.,TGCAGTGCTGAAGTGGGTGGGGGGAGCATGAACACTGAAGCTTTCTTT,CSAEVGGGSMNTEAFF
TRBV7-3,14,many,TRBJ1-2,TRBD1,TGTGCCAGCAGCTCAGGGGACAGGGCCTATGGCTACACCTTC,CASSSGDRAYGYTF
TRBV14,14,few,TRBJ1-2,.,TGTGCCAGCAGCAGAGGCACGGGGGGCTATGGCTACACCTTC,CASSRGTGGYGYTF
TRBV20-1,15,many,TRBJ2-7,.,TGCAGTGCTAGAGATCCGGGGCAGGGGTCCTACGAGCAGTACTTC,CSARDPGQGSYEQYF
TRBV5-1,12,many,TRBJ2-5,TRBD1,TGCGCCAGCAGCACCGACAGGGAATCCCAGTACTTC,CASSTDRESQYF
TRBV9,13,many,TRBJ2-3,.,TGTGCCAGCAGCTACTACACGACAGATACGCAGTATTTT,CASSYYTTDTQYF
TRBV7-2,14,many,TRBJ2-7,.,TGTGCCAGCAGGTCGCAGGGGTCGTCCTACGAGCAGTACTTC,CASRSQGSSYEQYF
TRBV27,16,many,TRBJ2-5,TRBD2,TGTGCCCGCTCTAGCGGGGGGGCCGGTTTGTTAGAGACCCAGTACTTC,CARSSGGAGLLETQYF
TRBV6-2/TRBV6-3,16,many,TRBJ2-1,TRBD2,TGTGCCAGCAGTTTTGGGAGCGGGGGGTCCTACAATGAGCAGTTCTTC,CASSFGSGGSYNEQFF
TRBV5-1,15,many,TRBJ2-1,.,TGCGCCAGCAGCGAATACAGGCACTCCTACAATGAGCAGTTCTTC,CASSEYRHSYNEQFF
TRBV5-1,14,many,TRBJ2-5,TRBD1,TGCGCCAGCAGCGCCCGGGACAGCCAAGAGACCCAGTACTTC,CASSARDSQETQYF
TRBV5-4,16,few,TRBJ2-3,TRBD2,TGTGCCAGCAGGTGGGACTTAGCGGGGGAGGTCAATACGCAGTATTTT,CASRWDLAGEVNTQYF
TRBV20-1,12,many,TRBJ1-2,.,TGCAGTGCTATACGGGGGGCGCGAGGCTACACCTTC,CSAIRGARGYTF
TRBV5-6,16,few,TRBJ2-3,.,TGTGCCAGCAGCTTGCCACACGGGGGAAGCTCAGATACGCAGTATTTT,CASSLPHGGSSDTQYF
TRBV7-2,16,many,TRBJ1-3,.,TGTGCCAGCAGCTGGACACCAGCGGACTCTGGAAACACCATATATTTT,CASSWTPADSGNTIYF
TRBV5-1,19,.,TRBJ2-1,TRBD2,TGCGCCAGCAGCTTGGGATTTACTAGCGGGGGGGGCTCCTACAATGAGCAGTTCTTC,CASSLGFTSGGGSYNEQFF
TRBV29-1,12,many,TRBJ2-7,.,TGCAGCGTTGAAGTTCGGGCAGACGAGCAGTACTTC,CSVEVRADEQYF
TRBV5-1,13,many,TRBJ2-7,TRBD2,TGCGCCAGCAGTACCGAGCGGGGAGACGAGCAGTACTTC,CASSTERGDEQYF
TRBV24-1,15,many,TRBJ2-2,TRBD1,TGTGCCACCAGTGATTTGGACAGGGACACCGGGGAGCTGTTTTTT,CATSDLDRDTGELFF
TRBV29-1,14,many,TRBJ2-2,.,TGCAGCGTCCCAGGGACCACGAACACCGGGGAGCTGTTTTTT,CSVPGTTNTGELFF